The rows below give T cell receptor beta chains drawn from one sample of a study of early T cells in non-severe SARS-CoV-2 infection. TCRdb called the 5' RACE reads again in MiXCR, with one record for every CDR3 protein. The sample carries about 70,000 distinct CDR3 sequences, roughly 12% recorded once. The sample was whole blood. The receptors come from an adult who was a healthcare worker with PCR-confirmed SARS-CoV-2 infection or an uninfected control (not recorded which). CDR3s include the opening cysteine and the closing phenylalanine or tryptophan. A D gene is named only where the DNA matches it firmly. Some rows have no size entry. The others give once, few or many, or a class for an expanded clone.

V gene: TRBV29-1
D gene: TRBD1
clone size: -
J gene: TRBJ2-3
CDR3 length: 16
CDR3 protein: CSVEKRGDRAEDTQYF
CDR3 DNA: TGCAGCGTTGAAAAGAGAGGTGACAGGGCGGAAGATACGCAGTATTTT

V gene: TRBV14
D gene: -
clone size: -
J gene: TRBJ1-4
CDR3 length: 15
CDR3 protein: CASSQGGAWDEKLFF
CDR3 DNA: TGTGCCAGCAGCCAAGGAGGGGCGTGGGATGAAAAACTGTTTTTT

V gene: TRBV7-8
D gene: TRBD1
clone size: many
J gene: TRBJ1-4
CDR3 length: 15
CDR3 protein: CASSLVDRGEEKLFF
CDR3 DNA: TGTGCCAGCAGCTTAGTGGACAGGGGAGAGGAAAAACTGTTTTTT

V gene: TRBV11-2
D gene: -
clone size: -
J gene: TRBJ1-2
CDR3 length: 15
CDR3 protein: CASSPAGSSSYGYTF
CDR3 DNA: TGTGCCAGCAGCCCCGCGGGCAGCTCTAGCTATGGCTACACCTTC

V gene: TRBV28
D gene: TRBD1
clone size: -
J gene: TRBJ2-4
CDR3 length: 19
CDR3 protein: CASSQSGTGALLAKNIQYF
CDR3 DNA: TGTGCCAGCAGCCAATCCGGGACAGGGGCCCTACTAGCCAAAAACATTCAGTACTTC

V gene: TRBV20-1
D gene: -
clone size: -
J gene: TRBJ1-5
CDR3 length: 14
CDR3 protein: CSAVQLYSNQPQHF
CDR3 DNA: TGCAGTGCCGTACAGCTCTATAGCAATCAGCCCCAGCATTTT

V gene: TRBV20-1
D gene: TRBD1
clone size: few
J gene: TRBJ2-7
CDR3 length: 12
CDR3 protein: CSAPGQSYEQYF
CDR3 DNA: TGCAGTGCGCCGGGACAGTCCTACGAGCAGTACTTC

V gene: TRBV13
D gene: -
clone size: few
J gene: TRBJ2-7
CDR3 length: 14
CDR3 protein: CASSRRTGGSEQYF
CDR3 DNA: TGTGCCAGCAGCCGACGGACAGGAGGGTCCGAGCAGTACTTC

V gene: TRBV4-2
D gene: TRBD2
clone size: -
J gene: TRBJ2-3
CDR3 length: 17
CDR3 protein: CASSQGGLAGLTDTQYF
CDR3 DNA: TGTGCCAGCAGCCAAGGGGGACTAGCGGGGCTCACAGATACGCAGTATTTT

V gene: TRBV20-1
D gene: TRBD1
clone size: -
J gene: TRBJ1-5
CDR3 length: 14
CDR3 protein: CSAGTGGNNQPQHF
CDR3 DNA: TGCAGCGCTGGGACAGGGGGTAACAATCAGCCCCAGCATTTT

V gene: TRBV3-1
D gene: -
clone size: few
J gene: TRBJ1-5
CDR3 length: 13
CDR3 protein: CASSQGGFQPQHF
CDR3 DNA: TGTGCCAGCAGCCAAGGGGGATTTCAGCCCCAGCATTTT

V gene: TRBV27
D gene: -
clone size: -
J gene: TRBJ2-7
CDR3 length: 13
CDR3 protein: CASSVPSSYEQYF
CDR3 DNA: TGTGCCAGCAGTGTCCCAAGCTCCTACGAGCAGTACTTC

V gene: TRBV7-3
D gene: TRBD2
clone size: many
J gene: TRBJ2-1
CDR3 length: 16
CDR3 protein: CASSLSGGGSYNEQFF
CDR3 DNA: TGTGCCAGCAGCTTAAGTGGCGGGGGGTCCTACAATGAGCAGTTCTTC

V gene: TRBV27
D gene: -
clone size: many
J gene: TRBJ2-7
CDR3 length: 13
CDR3 protein: CASRETFRDAFAF
CDR3 DNA: TGTGCCAGCAGAGAGACCTTCCGGGACGCTTTCGCCTTC

V gene: TRBV4-3
D gene: TRBD1
clone size: few
J gene: TRBJ1-4
CDR3 length: 14
CDR3 protein: CASSLGQGEEKLFF
CDR3 DNA: TGCGCCAGCAGCCTAGGACAGGGTGAAGAAAAACTGTTTTTT

V gene: TRBV7-8
D gene: -
clone size: few
J gene: TRBJ1-5
CDR3 length: 14
CDR3 protein: CASSTGTMVQPQHF
CDR3 DNA: TGTGCCAGCAGTACAGGGACTATGGTTCAGCCCCAGCATTTT

V gene: TRBV7-9
D gene: TRBD1
clone size: many
J gene: TRBJ2-7
CDR3 length: 14
CDR3 protein: CASSLEDRGYEQYF
CDR3 DNA: TGTGCCAGCAGCTTAGAAGACAGGGGCTACGAGCAGTACTTC

V gene: TRBV18
D gene: -
clone size: many
J gene: TRBJ2-2
CDR3 length: 13
CDR3 protein: CASSPRMDGELFF
CDR3 DNA: TGTGCCAGCTCACCACGGATGGACGGGGAGCTGTTTTTT

V gene: TRBV20-1
D gene: TRBD1
clone size: few
J gene: TRBJ1-5
CDR3 length: 15
CDR3 protein: CSARELQGGSQPQHF
CDR3 DNA: TGCAGTGCTAGAGAGCTACAGGGGGGCAGTCAGCCCCAGCATTTT

V gene: TRBV20-1
D gene: -
clone size: many
J gene: TRBJ1-2
CDR3 length: 12
CDR3 protein: CSATRGAYGYTF
CDR3 DNA: TGCAGTGCCACACGTGGTGCCTATGGCTACACCTTC

V gene: TRBV4-1
D gene: TRBD2
clone size: -
J gene: TRBJ2-1
CDR3 length: 18
CDR3 protein: CASSRAVTSGSSYNEQFF
CDR3 DNA: TGCGCCAGCAGCCGCGCCGTGACTAGCGGAAGCTCCTACAATGAGCAGTTCTTC

V gene: TRBV5-8
D gene: -
clone size: few
J gene: TRBJ1-5
CDR3 length: 15
CDR3 protein: CASSFGHGSNQPQHF
CDR3 DNA: TGTGCCAGCAGCTTTGGACATGGAAGCAATCAGCCCCAGCATTTT

V gene: TRBV20-1
D gene: TRBD1
clone size: -
J gene: TRBJ2-5
CDR3 length: 13
CDR3 protein: CSALDRGEETQYF
CDR3 DNA: TGCAGTGCTCTGGACAGGGGCGAAGAGACCCAGTACTTC

V gene: TRBV5-1
D gene: -
clone size: -
J gene: TRBJ2-7
CDR3 length: 12
CDR3 protein: CASSLDVNEQYF
CDR3 DNA: TGCGCCAGCAGCTTGGATGTCAACGAGCAGTACTTC

V gene: TRBV21-1
D gene: -
clone size: -
J gene: TRBJ1-3
CDR3 length: 14
CDR3 protein: CASSKEGYRNTIYF
CDR3 DNA: TGTGCCAGCAGCAAAGAGGGGTACAGAAACACCATATATTTT

V gene: TRBV29-1
D gene: -
clone size: many
J gene: TRBJ1-2
CDR3 length: 12
CDR3 protein: CSVERHHYGYTF
CDR3 DNA: TGCAGCGTTGAACGACATCACTATGGCTACACCTTC

V gene: TRBV7-9
D gene: -
clone size: few
J gene: TRBJ2-2
CDR3 length: 19
CDR3 protein: CASSSDSDAFGRDTGELFF
CDR3 DNA: TGTGCCAGCAGCTCGGACAGCGATGCGTTTGGGCGCGACACCGGGGAGCTGTTTTTT

V gene: TRBV20-1
D gene: -
clone size: few
J gene: TRBJ2-2
CDR3 length: 18
CDR3 protein: CSARPRGAGTTNTGELFF
CDR3 DNA: TGCAGTGCTAGACCACGCGGGGCCGGGACAACGAACACCGGGGAGCTGTTTTTT

V gene: TRBV29-1
D gene: -
clone size: few
J gene: TRBJ2-5
CDR3 length: 12
CDR3 protein: CSVYKDQETQYF
CDR3 DNA: TGCAGCGTTTACAAGGACCAAGAGACCCAGTACTTC

V gene: TRBV7-2
D gene: TRBD2
clone size: -
J gene: TRBJ2-3
CDR3 length: 15
CDR3 protein: CASSISGGEGDTQYF
CDR3 DNA: TGTGCCAGCAGCATCAGCGGGGGCGAGGGAGATACGCAGTATTTT

V gene: TRBV12-3/TRBV12-4
D gene: -
clone size: few
J gene: TRBJ1-3
CDR3 length: 16
CDR3 protein: CASSWDPANPGNTIYF
CDR3 DNA: TGTGCCAGCAGTTGGGACCCCGCGAACCCTGGAAACACCATATATTTT

V gene: TRBV7-8
D gene: -
clone size: few
J gene: TRBJ2-7
CDR3 length: 13
CDR3 protein: CASGYRSAYEQYF
CDR3 DNA: TGTGCCAGCGGATACAGGTCCGCCTACGAGCAGTACTTC

V gene: TRBV2
D gene: -
clone size: few
J gene: TRBJ1-6
CDR3 length: 13
CDR3 protein: CASRVQVGIALHF
CDR3 DNA: TGTGCCAGCAGGGTACAGGTGGGAATCGCCCTCCACTTT

V gene: TRBV10-2
D gene: TRBD1
clone size: many
J gene: TRBJ2-3
CDR3 length: 14
CDR3 protein: CASRPGQGKDTQYF
CDR3 DNA: TGCGCCAGCAGGCCCGGACAGGGGAAAGATACGCAGTATTTT

V gene: TRBV7-2
D gene: -
clone size: many
J gene: TRBJ2-3
CDR3 length: 11
CDR3 protein: CARSVGDTQYF
CDR3 DNA: TGTGCCAGGTCCGTTGGGGATACGCAGTATTTT

V gene: TRBV12-3/TRBV12-4
D gene: -
clone size: many
J gene: TRBJ2-2
CDR3 length: 12
CDR3 protein: CASRVHTGELFF
CDR3 DNA: TGTGCCAGCAGGGTTCACACCGGGGAGCTGTTTTTT

V gene: TRBV2
D gene: TRBD2
clone size: many
J gene: TRBJ2-2
CDR3 length: 17
CDR3 protein: CASSPSAGGPAAGELFF
CDR3 DNA: TGTGCCAGCAGTCCCTCAGCGGGGGGGCCGGCCGCCGGGGAGCTGTTTTTT

V gene: TRBV6-2/TRBV6-3
D gene: TRBD2
clone size: -
J gene: TRBJ2-7
CDR3 length: 15
CDR3 protein: CASSSRLAGEWEQYF
CDR3 DNA: TGTGCCAGCAGTAGCAGACTAGCGGGGGAATGGGAGCAGTACTTC

V gene: TRBV5-6
D gene: -
clone size: few
J gene: TRBJ1-1
CDR3 length: 13
CDR3 protein: CASSLGGFTEAFF
CDR3 DNA: TGTGCCAGCAGCTTGGGGGGGTTCACTGAAGCTTTCTTT

V gene: TRBV6-5
D gene: -
clone size: few
J gene: TRBJ2-1
CDR3 length: 15
CDR3 protein: CASSYEGRGNNEQFF
CDR3 DNA: TGTGCCAGCAGTTACGAGGGTCGTGGGAACAATGAGCAGTTCTTC

V gene: TRBV30
D gene: TRBD1
clone size: -
J gene: TRBJ1-3
CDR3 length: 14
CDR3 protein: CAWRRQGKGNTIYF
CDR3 DNA: TGTGCCTGGAGGCGACAGGGGAAAGGAAACACCATATATTTT

V gene: TRBV28
D gene: -
clone size: -
J gene: TRBJ1-2
CDR3 length: 13
CDR3 protein: CASSLRRDYGYTF
CDR3 DNA: TGTGCCAGCAGTTTGCGGAGAGACTATGGCTACACCTTC

V gene: TRBV15
D gene: -
clone size: few
J gene: TRBJ1-5
CDR3 length: 14
CDR3 protein: CATSRDRGSQPQHF
CDR3 DNA: TGTGCCACCAGCAGAGACCGCGGGAGTCAGCCCCAGCATTTT

V gene: TRBV4-3
D gene: -
clone size: -
J gene: TRBJ1-6
CDR3 length: 14
CDR3 protein: CASSNGVTNSPLHF
CDR3 DNA: TGCGCCAGCAGCAACGGGGTCACTAATTCACCCCTCCACTTT

V gene: TRBV29-1
D gene: -
clone size: few
J gene: TRBJ1-4
CDR3 length: 13
CDR3 protein: CSVAGVGNEKLFF
CDR3 DNA: TGCAGCGTCGCGGGTGTCGGTAATGAAAAACTGTTTTTT

V gene: TRBV11-2
D gene: -
clone size: many
J gene: TRBJ2-6
CDR3 length: 16
CDR3 protein: CASSFPIVSGANVLTF
CDR3 DNA: TGTGCCAGCAGCTTCCCCATTGTGTCTGGGGCCAACGTCCTGACTTTC

V gene: TRBV7-8
D gene: -
clone size: many
J gene: TRBJ2-3
CDR3 length: 14
CDR3 protein: CASSAGLYTDTQYF
CDR3 DNA: TGTGCCAGCAGCGCGGGGTTATACACAGATACGCAGTATTTT

V gene: TRBV4-1
D gene: -
clone size: -
J gene: TRBJ1-4
CDR3 length: 14
CDR3 protein: CASSPDPFNEKLFF
CDR3 DNA: TGCGCCAGCAGCCCCGACCCGTTTAATGAAAAACTGTTTTTT

V gene: TRBV15
D gene: -
clone size: few
J gene: TRBJ1-3
CDR3 length: 16
CDR3 protein: CATSRDSRTVGNTIYF
CDR3 DNA: TGTGCCACCAGCAGAGATAGTAGGACAGTCGGAAACACCATATATTTT

V gene: TRBV11-2
D gene: -
clone size: -
J gene: TRBJ2-7
CDR3 length: 12
CDR3 protein: CASSSRGYEQYF
CDR3 DNA: TGTGCCAGCAGCTCCAGGGGTTACGAGCAGTACTTC

V gene: TRBV11-2
D gene: TRBD2
clone size: many
J gene: TRBJ2-4
CDR3 length: 16
CDR3 protein: CASSVSGGLAKNIQYF
CDR3 DNA: TGTGCCAGCAGCGTTAGCGGGGGGCTAGCCAAAAACATTCAGTACTTC

V gene: TRBV2
D gene: -
clone size: few
J gene: TRBJ1-1
CDR3 length: 13
CDR3 protein: CASSSRGNTEAFF
CDR3 DNA: TGTGCCAGCTCAAGTCGGGGTAACACTGAAGCTTTCTTT

V gene: TRBV14
D gene: -
clone size: many
J gene: TRBJ2-5
CDR3 length: 14
CDR3 protein: CASSSLGRVETQYF
CDR3 DNA: TGTGCCAGCAGCTCCCTGGGCAGGGTAGAGACCCAGTACTTC

V gene: TRBV23-1
D gene: -
clone size: few
J gene: TRBJ2-2
CDR3 length: 17
CDR3 protein: CASSQSRAGKNTGELFF
CDR3 DNA: TGCGCCAGCAGTCAATCTAGGGCAGGAAAGAACACCGGGGAGCTGTTTTTT

V gene: TRBV6-1
D gene: TRBD1
clone size: few
J gene: TRBJ2-3
CDR3 length: 16
CDR3 protein: CASSTRDRGSPDTQYF
CDR3 DNA: TGTGCCAGCAGCACCCGGGACAGGGGGTCCCCAGACACGCAGTATTTT

V gene: TRBV20-1
D gene: TRBD2
clone size: many
J gene: TRBJ2-1
CDR3 length: 15
CDR3 protein: CSAKGLGASYNEQFF
CDR3 DNA: TGCAGTGCCAAGGGACTAGGGGCGTCCTACAATGAGCAGTTCTTC

V gene: TRBV19
D gene: TRBD1
clone size: many
J gene: TRBJ2-5
CDR3 length: 13
CDR3 protein: CASTGTGEETQYF
CDR3 DNA: TGTGCCAGTACCGGGACAGGGGAAGAGACCCAGTACTTC

V gene: TRBV27
D gene: -
clone size: few
J gene: TRBJ2-1
CDR3 length: 13
CDR3 protein: CASSSPIPNEQFF
CDR3 DNA: TGTGCCAGCAGTTCCCCAATCCCCAATGAGCAGTTCTTC

V gene: TRBV11-2
D gene: -
clone size: many
J gene: TRBJ1-4
CDR3 length: 14
CDR3 protein: CASSAGRSSEKLFF
CDR3 DNA: TGTGCCAGCAGCGCCGGAAGGAGTAGTGAAAAACTGTTTTTT

V gene: TRBV18
D gene: -
clone size: many
J gene: TRBJ1-1
CDR3 length: 15
CDR3 protein: CASSPGRSPGPEAFF
CDR3 DNA: TGTGCCAGCTCACCTGGAAGGTCGCCCGGGCCTGAAGCCTTCTTT